A selection of T cell receptor beta chains follows, all from one sample in a study of blood T cell repertoires in COVID-19. Clones were read by immunoSEQ multiplex PCR, and TCRdb kept only the in-frame ones, dropping some. The sample lists around 270,000 clones; 80% to 85% were seen once. The sample taken for sequencing was peripheral blood. These receptors all stem from a woman aged 40 to 50 who had recovered from COVID-19. CDR3s include the opening cysteine and the closing phenylalanine or tryptophan. The D gene is left open where the match is weak. Part of the rows lack a size; the others show once, few, many or a class for expanded clones.

j_call clone_size d_call v_call cdr3_nt cdr3_aa
TRBJ2-2 . . TRBV6-5 TGTGCCAGCAGCCAATTCCGGTGGGAGCTGTTTTTT CASSQFRWELFF
TRBJ2-1 . TRBD1 TRBV9 TGTGCCAGCAGCGTCATCCAACAGGGGGCGAAAAGGGATGAGCAGTTCTTC CASSVIQQGAKRDEQFF
TRBJ2-2 few . TRBV7-9 TGTGCCAGCAGCTTAGGTCGCGCACAGGGTCCCGGGGAGCTGTTTTTT CASSLGRAQGPGELFF
TRBJ2-1 . TRBD2 TRBV28 TGTGCCTGCCGGGGCAGCGGGGCCAGCTCCTACAATGAGCAGTTCTTC CACRGSGASSYNEQFF
TRBJ1-1 . . TRBV3-1/TRBV3-2 TGTGCCAGCAGCCCGCGAATGAACACTGAAGCTTTCTTT CASSPRMNTEAFF
TRBJ1-2 . . TRBV5-6 TGTGCCAGCAGCCTCTTTTCTGCCGGACAGAGAACCTTC CASSLFSAGQRTF
TRBJ1-1 . . TRBV7-6 TGTGCCAGCAGCTTAAGTCAGGTAACAGGAACTGAAGCTTTCTTT CASSLSQVTGTEAFF
TRBJ2-2 . . TRBV5-1 TGCGCCAGCAGCCTGACAGTCACCGGGGAGCTGTTTTTT CASSLTVTGELFF
TRBJ2-1 . TRBD2 TRBV25-1 TGTGCCAGCAGTGAAGCTAGCGGGACCTACAATGAGCAGTTCTTC CASSEASGTYNEQFF
TRBJ1-3 . . TRBV7-2 TGTGCCAGCAGCCACCTAGCGACCGAGCTCCGATTT CASSHLATELRF
TRBJ1-5 . . TRBV28 TGTGCCAGCAGAGATCCCGGGAGGGTCGGGCCCCAGCATTTT CASRDPGRVGPQHF
TRBJ1-1 once . TRBV19 TGTGCCAGTAAATCTCAGGGGTTATCTGAAGCTTTCTTT CASKSQGLSEAFF
TRBJ2-1 . TRBD2 TRBV10-3 TGTGCCATCGAGGGGACTAGCAGCGAGGAGCAGTTCTTC CAIEGTSSEEQFF
TRBJ1-2 many . TRBV19 TGTGCCAGTAGTATATGGGACACAACTAACTATGGCTACACCTTC CASSIWDTTNYGYTF
TRBJ2-5 . TRBD2 TRBV5-4 TGTGCCAGCAGCTTGCCCGGGACTAGCGAGACCCAGTACTTC CASSLPGTSETQYF
TRBJ1-2 few TRBD1 TRBV7-9 TGTGCCAGCAGCCCGCGGACAGGACTACGGGGAATATATGGCTACACCTTC CASSPRTGLRGIYGYTF
TRBJ2-5 . . TRBV7-7 TGTGCCAGCAGCCCGCGGCTAAAAGAGACCCAGTACTTC CASSPRLKETQYF
TRBJ1-4 . . TRBV6-5 TGTGCCAGCAGTTACTCTCCGGCAACTAATGAAAAACTGTTTTTT CASSYSPATNEKLFF
TRBJ2-5 . . TRBV9 TGTGCCAGCAGCGTATCCCAGGGTGGGGAGACCCAGTACTTC CASSVSQGGETQYF
TRBJ1-2 . . TRBV6-1 TGTGCCAGCAGTGAAGGTTTTTGGGAGACCCCTAACTATGGCTACACCTTC CASSEGFWETPNYGYTF
TRBJ2-3 . TRBD1 TRBV5-1 TGCGCCAGCAGCTTGCTATCTGGGACAGGTAACACAGATACGCAGTATTTT CASSLLSGTGNTDTQYF
TRBJ2-3 once TRBD2 TRBV7-2 TGTGCCAGCAGCTTTTCGGGGGGTTGGGCCACAGATACGCAGTATTTT CASSFSGGWATDTQYF
TRBJ1-5 few TRBD1 TRBV3-1/TRBV3-2 TGTGCCAGCAGCATAGGACAGGGACGGGGCCAGCCCCAGCATTTT CASSIGQGRGQPQHF
TRBJ1-2 once TRBD1 TRBV28 TGTGCCAGCAGGGACAGGGTATGGGGTGGCTACACCTTC CASRDRVWGGYTF
TRBJ2-3 . TRBD2 TRBV10-3 TGTGCCATCAGGGACGATAAGACTAGCCCGATGAATACGCAGTATTTT CAIRDDKTSPMNTQYF
TRBJ2-1 . . TRBV6-1 TGTGCCAGCAGTGACGGAAGGGGGTCAGCCTACAATGAGCAGTTCTTC CASSDGRGSAYNEQFF
TRBJ2-3 . TRBD2 TRBV20-1 TGCAGTGCTAGTCGACCGGGGGGGTTGTTTTTAGTAGATACGCAGTATTTT CSASRPGGLFLVDTQYF
TRBJ1-3 . . TRBV28 TGTGCCAGCAGTCCAGGATACTTCTCTGGAAACACCATATATTTT CASSPGYFSGNTIYF
TRBJ2-7 many TRBD1 TRBV11-2 TGTGCCAGCAGTCCACAGGGGTTCTACGAGCAGTACTTC CASSPQGFYEQYF
TRBJ2-3 . . TRBV5-1 TGCGCCAGCCGAGGGGGGGCAACTAGCACAGATACGCAGTATTTT CASRGGATSTDTQYF
TRBJ2-3 . TRBD2 TRBV11-2 TGTGCCAGCAGCTTAGATGATAGTAGCGGGGTGACAGATACGCAGTATTTT CASSLDDSSGVTDTQYF
TRBJ1-5 . TRBD1 TRBV19 TGTGCCAGTAGTATAAATCAGGGGGCAAATCAGCCCCAGCATTTT CASSINQGANQPQHF
TRBJ2-7 . . TRBV7-9 TGTGCCAGCAGCTTAGGGTTGTCGGGGTTCGAGCAGTACTTC CASSLGLSGFEQYF
TRBJ2-3 . . TRBV7-8 TGTGCCAGCTTCAGGGGATCATCAGATACGCAGTATTTT CASFRGSSDTQYF
TRBJ2-7 . . TRBV5-6 TGTGCCAGCCGCGCTCCCCCGGGGGACGAGCAGTACTTC CASRAPPGDEQYF
TRBJ2-2 few . TRBV19 TGTGCCAGTAGTTTTATCGCGAACACCGGGGAGCTGTTTTTT CASSFIANTGELFF
TRBJ2-1 . TRBD1 TRBV14 TGTGCCAGCACCAGACAAGGGGGCCGGGGCGAGCAGTTCTTC CASTRQGGRGEQFF
TRBJ2-1 . . TRBV28 TGTGCCAGCACTCCGGACAGAGTATACAATGAGCAGTTCTTC CASTPDRVYNEQFF
TRBJ2-3 . TRBD2 TRBV10-3 TGTGCCATCAGTGGGACTAGCGGGGGATCGGATACGCAGTATTTT CAISGTSGGSDTQYF